A single sample gave rise to the 5 T cell receptor beta chains below, sequenced in a study of identical twins. MiXCR was run by TCRdb on the 5' RACE reads, yielding one entry per CDR3 protein. Of about 1.7 million distinct CDR3 sequences listed, less than 40% were seen once; the top ten hold over 0.25%. The specimen sequenced was cord blood. The receptors were sampled from a newborn girl in good health.

The chain joins TRBV12-3 or TRBV12-4 to TRBJ2-3; no clear D. The length of the CDR3 is 11 residues. The ends were cut back, 6 bases at V and 7 bases at J, with 8 bases in the middle. The CDR3 protein is CASSPVNTQYF. The CDR3 coding sequence is TGTGCCAGCAGCCCCGTAAATACGCAGTATTTT.

In its sample, this clonotype was seen a few times. This chain links TRBV27 with TRBJ1-2, with D uncertain. The V end was cut by 10 bases, the J end by 4 bases, with 10 bases between. The CDR3 runs to 11 residues. Germline values: CDR1 MNHEY, CDR2 SMNVEV (reference sequence). In DNA, the CDR3 is TGTGCCACCGGTCGCTCCTATGGCTACACCTTC. Its translation: CATGRSYGYTF.

This clonotype was observed many times. V is TRBV10-3 and J is TRBJ2-3; no firm D call. V gave up 6 bases and J gave up 0 bases, with 4 bases separating them. This CDR3 region has 12 residues. Germline V CDR1 and CDR2: ENHRY, SYGVKD. CDR3 amino acids: CAIRTSTDTQYF. The CDR3 DNA reads TGTGCCATCAGGACTAGCACAGATACGCAGTATTTT.

V is TRBV10-3 and J is TRBJ1-5; 7 nucleotides align to TRBD1. The CDR3 contains 16 residues. Germline V lookup: CDR1 ENHRY, CDR2 SYGVKD. V dropped 0 bases and J dropped 0; count of bases not matched to a gene: 2. CDR3 sequence (DNA): TGTGCCATCAGTGAGTCAGGGACAGTTAGCAATCAGCCCCAGCATTTT. Translation gives CAISESGTVSNQPQHF.

This clonotype was counted a few times. The rearrangement uses TRBV28 and TRBJ2-1, with 10 positions matching TRBD2. J lost 5 bases, V lost 7 bases, and 8 bases had no gene match. The CDR3 is 15 residues long. CDR1 and CDR2 from the germline V gene are MDHEN and SYDVKM. CDR3 protein: CASTKAGGVNNEQFF. In DNA form, the CDR3 reads TGTGCCAGCACCAAAGCGGGAGGGGTAAACAATGAGCAGTTCTTC.